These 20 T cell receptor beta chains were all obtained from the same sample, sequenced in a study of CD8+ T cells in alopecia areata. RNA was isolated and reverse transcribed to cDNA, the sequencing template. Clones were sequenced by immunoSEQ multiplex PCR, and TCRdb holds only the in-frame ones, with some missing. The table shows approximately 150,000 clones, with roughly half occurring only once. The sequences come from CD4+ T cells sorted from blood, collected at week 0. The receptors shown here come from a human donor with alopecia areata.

The CDR3 bases are TGCGCCAGCAGCTCCAGCGGGAGCGAGTACAATGAGCAGTTCTTC. Its translation: CASSSSGSEYNEQFF. This chain joins TRBV5-1 and TRBJ2-1, with TRBD2 matching over 8 bases. Losses at the gene ends were 3 bases for V and 4 bases for J; bases not matched to a gene: 6. Germline CDR1 reads SGHRS; CDR2 reads YFSETQ. The CDR3 contains 15 residues.

CDR3 DNA: TGCGCCAGCAGCCCCACCTCGAACAGGGGCACCGGGGAGCTGTTTTTT. It is translated as CASSPTSNRGTGELFF. J is TRBJ2-2 and V is TRBV5-1, with 7 bases identical to TRBD1. The V gene end was trimmed by 4 bases and the J gene end by 4 bases; junction bases not matched to a gene: 10. This CDR3 is 16 amino acids long. Germline-derived CDR1 and CDR2 are SGHRS and YFSETQ.

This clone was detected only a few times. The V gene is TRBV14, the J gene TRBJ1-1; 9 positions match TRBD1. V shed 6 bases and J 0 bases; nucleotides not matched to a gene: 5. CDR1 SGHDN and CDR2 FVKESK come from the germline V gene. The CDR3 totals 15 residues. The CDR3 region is CASSRWDRVNTEAFF. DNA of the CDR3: TGTGCCAGCAGTAGATGGGACAGGGTGAACACTGAAGCTTTCTTT.

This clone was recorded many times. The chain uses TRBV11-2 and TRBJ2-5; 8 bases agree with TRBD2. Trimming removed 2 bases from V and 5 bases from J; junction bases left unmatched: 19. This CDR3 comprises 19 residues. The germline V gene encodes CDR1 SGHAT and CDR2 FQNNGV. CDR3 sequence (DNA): TGTGCCAGCAGCTTACGCGGGTATCGGAGTAGCGGGACGAGGGAGACCCAGTACTTC. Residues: CASSLRGYRSSGTRETQYF.

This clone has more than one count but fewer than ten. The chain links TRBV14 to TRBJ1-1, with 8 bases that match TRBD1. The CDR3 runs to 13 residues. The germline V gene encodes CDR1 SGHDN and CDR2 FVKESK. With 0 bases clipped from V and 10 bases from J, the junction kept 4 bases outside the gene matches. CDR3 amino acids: CASSQDRGRRAFF. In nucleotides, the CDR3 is TGTGCCAGCAGCCAAGACAGGGGGCGAAGAGCTTTCTTT.

The CDR3 coding sequence is TGCGCCAGCAGCCCAGAAGTATGGGGGAGCGATGAGCAGTTCTTC. The encoded protein is CASSPEVWGSDEQFF. The chain is built from TRBV4-1 and TRBJ2-1; the D gene could be TRBD1 or TRBD2 (5 bases each). CDR1 and CDR2 from the germline V gene are MGHRA and YSYEKL. Trimming pared 4 bases from V and 8 bases from J, leaving 18 bases between. The CDR3 loop spans 15 amino acids.

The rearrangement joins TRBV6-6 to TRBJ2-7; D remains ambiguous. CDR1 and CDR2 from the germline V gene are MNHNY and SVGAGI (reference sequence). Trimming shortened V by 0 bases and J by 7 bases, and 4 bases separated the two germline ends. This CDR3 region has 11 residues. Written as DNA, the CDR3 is TGTGCCAGCAGTTACTCGCAAGAGCAGTACTTC. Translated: CASSYSQEQYF.

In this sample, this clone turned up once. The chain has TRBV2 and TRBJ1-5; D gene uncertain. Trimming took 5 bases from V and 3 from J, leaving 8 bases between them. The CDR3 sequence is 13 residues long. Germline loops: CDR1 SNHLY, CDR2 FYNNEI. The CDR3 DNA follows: TGTGCCAGCAGTCGCCAGACCAATCAGCCCCAGCATTTT. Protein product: CASSRQTNQPQHF. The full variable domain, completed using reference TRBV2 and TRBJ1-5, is EPEVTQTPSHQVTQMGQEVILRCVPISNHLYFYWYRQILGQKVEFLVSFYNNEISEKSEIFDDQFSVERPDGSNFTLKIRSTKLEDSAMYFCASSRQTNQPQHFGDGTRLSIL.

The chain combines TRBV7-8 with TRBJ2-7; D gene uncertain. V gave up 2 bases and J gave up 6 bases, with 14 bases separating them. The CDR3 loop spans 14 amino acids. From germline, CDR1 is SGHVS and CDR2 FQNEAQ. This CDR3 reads CASSLPGPPREQYF. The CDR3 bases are TGTGCCAGCAGCTTACCCGGGCCTCCCCGCGAGCAGTACTTC.

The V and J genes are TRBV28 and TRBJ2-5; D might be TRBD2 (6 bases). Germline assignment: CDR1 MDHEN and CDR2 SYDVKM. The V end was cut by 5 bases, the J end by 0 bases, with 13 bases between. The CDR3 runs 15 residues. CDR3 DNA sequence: TGTGCCAGCAGTCCTAGGGACTTGTACCAAGAGACCCAGTACTTC. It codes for CASSPRDLYQETQYF.

The CDR3 DNA is TGTGCCTGGAGCAACAATGGGGTTATCCAGCCCCAGCATTTT. It codes for CAWSNNGVIQPQHF. The rearrangement links TRBV30 to TRBJ1-5; no clear D. Trimming removed 3 bases from V and 7 bases from J, with 16 bases in between. In germline, CDR1 is GTSNPN, CDR2 SVGIG (reference sequence). The CDR3 runs 14 residues. The entire variable domain, with the rest obtained from reference TRBV30 and TRBJ1-5, is as follows: SQTIHQWPATLVQPVGSPLSLECTVEGTSNPNLYWYRQAAGRGLQLLFYSVGIGQISSEVPQNLSASRPQDRQFILSSKKLLLSDSGFYLCAWSNNGVIQPQHFGDGTRLSIL.

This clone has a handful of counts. CDR3 sequence (DNA): TGCAGCGCTGCCGTGACCGCGAACACTGAAGCTTTCTTT. Amino acid sequence: CSAAVTANTEAFF. This chain connects TRBV29-1 to TRBJ1-1, with D unresolved. There are 13 residues in the CDR3. The germline gives CDR1 SQVTM, CDR2 ANQGSEA. With 7 bases removed from V and 1 base from J, the gap between germline ends came to 13 bases.

The CDR3 is CASSQEGVRAKDQEQFF. CDR3 nucleotide sequence: TGCGCCAGCAGCCAAGAAGGGGTCAGGGCTAAAGATCAGGAGCAGTTCTTC. This sequence joins TRBV4-1 and TRBJ2-1; D might be TRBD1 (5 bases). Germline assignment: CDR1 MGHRA and CDR2 YSYEKL. V was cut by 0 bases and J by 10 bases, with 22 bases left in between. CDR3 size: 17 residues.

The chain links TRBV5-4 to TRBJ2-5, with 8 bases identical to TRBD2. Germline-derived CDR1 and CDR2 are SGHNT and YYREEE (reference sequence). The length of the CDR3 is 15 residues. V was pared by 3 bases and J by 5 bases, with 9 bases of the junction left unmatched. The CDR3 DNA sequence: TGTGCCAGCAGCTCGAATCGGGAGCGGGGGGAGACCCAGTACTTC. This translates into CASSSNRERGETQYF.

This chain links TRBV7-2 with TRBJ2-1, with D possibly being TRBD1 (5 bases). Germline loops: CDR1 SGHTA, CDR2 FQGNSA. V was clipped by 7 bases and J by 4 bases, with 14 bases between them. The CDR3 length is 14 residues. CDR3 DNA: TGTGCCAGCATTGCGGATCAGGGATACAATGAGCAGTTCTTC. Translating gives CASIADQGYNEQFF.

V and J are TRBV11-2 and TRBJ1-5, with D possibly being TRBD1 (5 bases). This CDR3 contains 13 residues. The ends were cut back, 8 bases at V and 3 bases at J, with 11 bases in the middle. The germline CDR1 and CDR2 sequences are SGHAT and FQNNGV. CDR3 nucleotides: TGTGCCAGCCAGGGACGGAACAATCAGCCCCAGCATTTT. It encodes CASQGRNNQPQHF.

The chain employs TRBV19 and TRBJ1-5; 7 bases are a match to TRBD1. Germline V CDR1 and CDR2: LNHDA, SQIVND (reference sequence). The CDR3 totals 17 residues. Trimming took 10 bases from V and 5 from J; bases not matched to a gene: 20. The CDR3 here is CATKQLPGQGVDQPQHF. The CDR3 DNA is TGTGCCACAAAACAACTCCCCGGGCAGGGGGTAGATCAGCCCCAGCATTTT. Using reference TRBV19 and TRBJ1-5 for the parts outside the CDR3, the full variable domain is DGGITQSPKYLFRKEGQNVTLSCEQNLNHDAMYWYRQDPGQGLRLIYYSQIVNDFQKGDIAEGYSVSREKKESFPLTVTSAQKNPTAFYLCATKQLPGQGVDQPQHFGDGTRLSIL.

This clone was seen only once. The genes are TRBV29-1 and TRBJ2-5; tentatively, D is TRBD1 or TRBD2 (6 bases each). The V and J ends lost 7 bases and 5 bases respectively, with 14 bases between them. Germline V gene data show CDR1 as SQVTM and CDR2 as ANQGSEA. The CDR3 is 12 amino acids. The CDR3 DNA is TGCAGCGCCTCCGGGGGCGGGGAGACCCAGTACTTC. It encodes CSASGGGETQYF.

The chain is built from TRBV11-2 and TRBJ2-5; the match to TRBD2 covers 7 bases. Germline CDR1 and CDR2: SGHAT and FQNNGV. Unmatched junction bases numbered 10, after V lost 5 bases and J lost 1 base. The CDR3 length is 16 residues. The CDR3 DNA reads TGTGCCAGCAGCCGGACCAGTTGGGGGGGCCAAGAGACCCAGTACTTC. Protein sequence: CASSRTSWGGQETQYF.

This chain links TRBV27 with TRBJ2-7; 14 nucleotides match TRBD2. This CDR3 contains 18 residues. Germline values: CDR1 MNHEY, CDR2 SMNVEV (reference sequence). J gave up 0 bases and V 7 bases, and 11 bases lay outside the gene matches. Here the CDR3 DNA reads TGTGCCAGCACCTTTCGACTAGCGGGAGGGCCCCCCTCCTACGAGCAGTACTTC. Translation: CASTFRLAGGPPSYEQYF.